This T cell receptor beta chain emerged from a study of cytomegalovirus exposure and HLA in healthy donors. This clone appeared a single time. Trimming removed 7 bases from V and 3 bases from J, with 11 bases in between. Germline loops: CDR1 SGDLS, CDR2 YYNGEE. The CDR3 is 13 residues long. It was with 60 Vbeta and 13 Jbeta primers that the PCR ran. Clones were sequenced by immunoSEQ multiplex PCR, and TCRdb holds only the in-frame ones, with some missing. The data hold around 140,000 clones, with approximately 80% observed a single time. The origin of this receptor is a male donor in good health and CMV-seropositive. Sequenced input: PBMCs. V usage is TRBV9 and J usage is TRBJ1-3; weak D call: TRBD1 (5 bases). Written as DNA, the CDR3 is TGTGCCAGCCAAGGGGTGGGTGGAAACACCATATATTTT. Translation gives CASQGVGGNTIYF.